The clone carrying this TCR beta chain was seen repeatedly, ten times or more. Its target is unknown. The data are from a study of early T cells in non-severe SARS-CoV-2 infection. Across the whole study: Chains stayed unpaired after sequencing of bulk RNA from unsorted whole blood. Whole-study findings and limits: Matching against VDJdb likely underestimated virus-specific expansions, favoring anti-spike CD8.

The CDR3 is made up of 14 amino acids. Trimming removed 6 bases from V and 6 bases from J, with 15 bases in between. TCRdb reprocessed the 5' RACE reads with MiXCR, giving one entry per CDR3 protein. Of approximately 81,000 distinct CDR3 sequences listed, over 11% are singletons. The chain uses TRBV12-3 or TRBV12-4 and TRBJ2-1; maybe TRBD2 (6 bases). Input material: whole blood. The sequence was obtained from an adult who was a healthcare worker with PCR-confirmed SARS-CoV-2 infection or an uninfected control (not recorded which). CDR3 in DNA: TGTGCCAGCAGACACAACGTGGGGGGCAATGAGCAGTTCTTC. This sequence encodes CASRHNVGGNEQFF.